This entry lists 18 T cell receptor beta chains sequenced from one sample in a study of blood T cell repertoires in COVID-19 (dated by TCRdb to 2018 to 2020). Library prep was done by the immunoSEQ multiplex PCR assay. As stored in TCRdb, this immuneACCESS dataset retains in-frame rearrangements with V and J assigned. A fraction of the clones does not appear; measured against another copy, unresolved V genes explain less than half of the discrepancy, and the remainder lacks a known reason. The table for this sample lists 100,000 to 150,000 clones; roughly 83% of them were counted only once. Approximately 13% of the sample comes from the top ten. Sample: peripheral blood. These receptor sequences come from a woman under 40 who had recovered from COVID-19.

The rearrangement uses TRBV2 and TRBJ2-1; TRBD2 matches 8 bases. The CDR3 totals 17 residues. From germline, CDR1 is SNHLY and CDR2 FYNNEI. Trimming cost V 0 bases and J 7 bases; bases outside gene matches: 11. In DNA, the CDR3 is TGTGCCAGCAGTGAAGCTCTCGGGACTAGTTTCTTGAATGAGCAGTTCTTC. It yields the protein CASSEALGTSFLNEQFF.

This rearrangement joins TRBV5-1 to TRBJ1-2; TRBD1 might be the D (6 bases). Germline CDR1 SGHRS, CDR2 YFSETQ. Deletions cut 4 bases from V and 0 bases from J, with 13 bases between. This CDR3 has 15 residues. Written as DNA, the CDR3 is TGCGCCAGCAGCCCGACGACAGGAGCTAACTATGGCTACACCTTC. It specifies CASSPTTGANYGYTF.

This chain links TRBV29-1 with TRBJ1-1; TRBD1 matches 10 bases. The germline CDR1 and CDR2 sequences are SQVTM and ANQGSEA. The CDR3 spans 15 residues. V lost 0 bases, J lost 1 base, and 2 bases stayed unmatched. The CDR3 loop is CSVEDRTGGNTEAFF. The CDR3 nucleotides read TGCAGCGTTGAAGATCGGACAGGGGGGAACACTGAAGCTTTCTTT.

This CDR3 reads CASSTGRGVGNTIYF. The CDR3 nucleotides read TGTGCCAGTAGTACCGGACGCGGGGTTGGAAACACCATATATTTT. The J gene is TRBJ1-3, the V gene TRBV19; D not certain. In germline, CDR1 is LNHDA, CDR2 SQIVND (reference sequence). This CDR3 spans 15 amino acids. The V gene lost 4 bases and the J gene lost 3 bases, with 13 bases spanning the gap.

The chain has TRBV19 and TRBJ2-5; 10 nucleotides match TRBD1. The germline V gene has CDR1 LNHDA and CDR2 SQIVND (reference sequence). The CDR3 extends over 15 amino acids. J gave up 6 bases and V 1 base, and 5 bases lay outside the gene matches. CDR3: CASSIVGQGLKTQYF. Here the CDR3 DNA reads TGTGCCAGTAGTATAGTGGGACAGGGGTTGAAGACCCAGTACTTC.

CDR3 coding DNA: TGTGCCAGCAGCTTAGGGTCCCTAGCTGCGGAGACCCAGTACTTC. This codes for CASSLGSLAAETQYF. The genes are TRBV11-2 and TRBJ2-5; a possible D gene is TRBD2 (5 bases). V lost 1 base and J 5 bases, leaving 14 bases between the germline ends. Germline CDR1 SGHAT, CDR2 FQNNGV. There are 15 residues in the CDR3.

V is TRBV18 and J is TRBJ1-4; D is uncertain. The V gene's germline CDR1 is KGHSH and CDR2 LQKENI. V lost 8 bases and J lost 7, with 14 bases in between. This CDR3 region has 13 residues. The CDR3: CASAQIGSEKLFF. The CDR3 coding sequence is TGTGCCAGCGCTCAGATTGGGAGTGAAAAACTGTTTTTT.

The rearrangement links TRBV10-3 to TRBJ2-1, with D maybe TRBD2 (6 bases). The CDR3 has 13 residues. CDR1 is ENHRY and CDR2 is SYGVKD in the germline V gene. V lost 4 bases and J 3 bases, leaving 7 bases between the germline ends. The CDR3 spells CAISGGIYNEQFF. CDR3 nucleotide sequence: TGTGCCATCAGTGGCGGGATCTACAATGAGCAGTTCTTC.

The rearrangement uses TRBV29-1 and TRBJ1-1; D uncertain. Germline CDR1 and CDR2: SQVTM and ANQGSEA. CDR3 length equals 12 residues. Trimming left V 4 bases short and J 5 bases short, with 11 bases between. Here the CDR3 DNA reads TGCAGCGTTGGAGGGTCGGGAACTGAAGCTTTCTTT. Translated, it gives CSVGGSGTEAFF.

The chain couples TRBV6-1 to TRBJ2-1, with D perhaps TRBD2 (6 bases). V shed 1 base and J shed 7 bases, with 17 bases lying between them. The length of the CDR3 is 16 residues. Germline V lookup: CDR1 MNHNS, CDR2 SASEGT. CDR3 sequence: CASSEEVIGSRNEQFF. CDR3 bases: TGTGCCAGCAGTGAAGAGGTAATCGGGAGCCGAAATGAGCAGTTCTTC.

J is TRBJ1-2 and V is TRBV7-2; perhaps TRBD1 as D (6 bases). The CDR3 runs to 17 residues. Deletions cut 1 base from V and 2 bases from J, with 17 bases between. Germline assignment: CDR1 SGHTA and CDR2 FQGNSA. The CDR3 reads CASSLEHRDTLNYGYTF. The CDR3 nucleotides read TGTGCCAGCAGCTTAGAGCACCGGGACACTCTGAACTATGGCTACACCTTC. Together with reference TRBV7-2 and TRBJ1-2, the CDR3 gives the full variable domain: GAGVSQSPSNKVTEKGKDVELRCDPISGHTALYWYRQSLGQGLEFLIYFQGNSAPDKSGLPSDRFSAERTGGSVSTLTIQRTQQEDSAVYLCASSLEHRDTLNYGYTFGSGTRLTVV.

The genes are TRBV19 and TRBJ1-5; D might be TRBD1 (6 bases). The germline V gene encodes CDR1 LNHDA and CDR2 SQIVND (reference sequence). V lost 8 bases, J lost 6 bases, and 23 bases lay in between. This CDR3 is 16 amino acids long. The CDR3: CASGGQSGGKGQPQHF. DNA of the CDR3: TGTGCCAGTGGGGGACAATCGGGTGGGAAGGGTCAGCCCCAGCATTTT.

This clone is a singleton in its sample. This chain uses TRBV3-1 (or the pseudogene TRBV3-2) with TRBJ2-2; 9 bases fit TRBD2. This CDR3 spans 15 amino acids. From germline, CDR1 is LGHDT and CDR2 YNNKEL (reference sequence). After removal of 4 bases from V and 0 bases from J, the junction contained 0 bases not matched to a gene. CDR3 coding DNA: TGTGCCAGCAGCCGACTAGCGGCGAACACCGGGGAGCTGTTTTTT. Its translation: CASSRLAANTGELFF.

The rearrangement uses TRBV30 and TRBJ1-1, with 9 bases fitting TRBD1. Germline values: CDR1 GTSNPN, CDR2 SVGIG (reference sequence). The length of the CDR3 is 15 residues. V lost 0 bases and J lost 1; bases outside the gene matches: 3. DNA for the CDR3: TGTGCCTGGAGTGTCGGGACAGGGAAGAACACTGAAGCTTTCTTT. It specifies CAWSVGTGKNTEAFF.

The gene calls are TRBV19 and TRBJ2-1; 9 positions match TRBD2. Germline loops: CDR1 LNHDA, CDR2 SQIVND (reference sequence). Trimming cost V 5 bases and J 6 bases; bases outside gene matches: 8. This CDR3 region has 15 residues. DNA of the CDR3: TGTGCCAGTAGTCTTCGCGGGGGGGCCGGCAATGAGCAGTTCTTC. Protein sequence: CASSLRGGAGNEQFF.

The gene calls are TRBV7-9 and TRBJ1-2, with D uncertain. The CDR3 length is 15 residues. Germline V gene data show CDR1 as SEHNR and CDR2 as FQNEAQ (reference sequence). The V and J ends lost 1 base and 3 bases respectively, with 12 bases between them. The CDR3 reads CASSLGLAGYYGYTF. The CDR3 nucleotides read TGTGCCAGCAGCTTAGGCCTTGCGGGCTACTATGGCTACACCTTC. The full variable domain, with the rest looked up from reference TRBV7-9 and TRBJ1-2, is DTGVSQNPRHKITKRGQNVTFRCDPISEHNRLYWYRQTLGQGPEFLTYFQNEAQLEKSRLLSDRFSAERPKGSFSTLEIQRTEQGDSAMYLCASSLGLAGYYGYTFGSGTRLTVV.

The rearrangement links TRBV23-1 to TRBJ2-4, with TRBD2 matching 14 bases. TRBV23-1 is known as an ORF, though its function is uncertain. J gave up 1 base and V 10 bases, and 9 bases lay outside the gene matches. This CDR3 is built from 17 residues. The CDR3 DNA is TGCGCCACCCGACTAGCGGGAGGGCGGGGGGCCAAAAACATTCAGTACTTC. It translates to CATRLAGGRGAKNIQYF.

This clone has only one observation. The rearrangement links TRBV6-5 to TRBJ2-2; TRBD1 is a possible D gene (5 bases). The CDR3 totals 14 residues. V shed 6 bases and J shed 3 bases, with 11 bases lying between them. Germline loops: CDR1 MNHEY, CDR2 SVGAGI. The CDR3 bases are TGTGCCAGCAGAACTACAGGTTACACCGGGGAGCTGTTTTTT. Residues: CASRTTGYTGELFF.